This T cell receptor (beta chain) was recovered during a study of shared clonotypes between healthy human individuals. Whole-study context: In total, the donors were two women and a few men aged 18 to 49. Study-wide points: Estimated richness was generally greater in naive than memory subsets. With a handful of donors compared, 5% to 5.5% of naive CD4 clonotypes were shared.

Data came from immunoSEQ multiplex PCR; TCRdb stores just in-frame clones and leaves some out. Of some 2.1 million clones listed, 90% to 95% were seen once; the top ten hold about 0.13%. The CDR3 has 15 residues. Germline CDR1 and CDR2: MNHEY and SVGAGI. V lost 2 bases and J lost 2, with 10 bases in between. Donors, without exception, were Caucasian adults residing in Nashville, Tennessee. Of note for this clone: The antigen remains unidentified.

The chain carries TRBV6-5 and TRBJ2-1; TRBD1 might be the D (6 bases). Sequences were obtained from naive CD4+ T cells sorted from blood. Regarding subset: CD45RA+ positively selected. The receptor was isolated from a young man in good health. CDR3 residues: CASSYPRTAYNEQFF. CDR3 nucleotide sequence: TGTGCCAGCAGTTACCCGAGGACAGCCTACAATGAGCAGTTCTTC.